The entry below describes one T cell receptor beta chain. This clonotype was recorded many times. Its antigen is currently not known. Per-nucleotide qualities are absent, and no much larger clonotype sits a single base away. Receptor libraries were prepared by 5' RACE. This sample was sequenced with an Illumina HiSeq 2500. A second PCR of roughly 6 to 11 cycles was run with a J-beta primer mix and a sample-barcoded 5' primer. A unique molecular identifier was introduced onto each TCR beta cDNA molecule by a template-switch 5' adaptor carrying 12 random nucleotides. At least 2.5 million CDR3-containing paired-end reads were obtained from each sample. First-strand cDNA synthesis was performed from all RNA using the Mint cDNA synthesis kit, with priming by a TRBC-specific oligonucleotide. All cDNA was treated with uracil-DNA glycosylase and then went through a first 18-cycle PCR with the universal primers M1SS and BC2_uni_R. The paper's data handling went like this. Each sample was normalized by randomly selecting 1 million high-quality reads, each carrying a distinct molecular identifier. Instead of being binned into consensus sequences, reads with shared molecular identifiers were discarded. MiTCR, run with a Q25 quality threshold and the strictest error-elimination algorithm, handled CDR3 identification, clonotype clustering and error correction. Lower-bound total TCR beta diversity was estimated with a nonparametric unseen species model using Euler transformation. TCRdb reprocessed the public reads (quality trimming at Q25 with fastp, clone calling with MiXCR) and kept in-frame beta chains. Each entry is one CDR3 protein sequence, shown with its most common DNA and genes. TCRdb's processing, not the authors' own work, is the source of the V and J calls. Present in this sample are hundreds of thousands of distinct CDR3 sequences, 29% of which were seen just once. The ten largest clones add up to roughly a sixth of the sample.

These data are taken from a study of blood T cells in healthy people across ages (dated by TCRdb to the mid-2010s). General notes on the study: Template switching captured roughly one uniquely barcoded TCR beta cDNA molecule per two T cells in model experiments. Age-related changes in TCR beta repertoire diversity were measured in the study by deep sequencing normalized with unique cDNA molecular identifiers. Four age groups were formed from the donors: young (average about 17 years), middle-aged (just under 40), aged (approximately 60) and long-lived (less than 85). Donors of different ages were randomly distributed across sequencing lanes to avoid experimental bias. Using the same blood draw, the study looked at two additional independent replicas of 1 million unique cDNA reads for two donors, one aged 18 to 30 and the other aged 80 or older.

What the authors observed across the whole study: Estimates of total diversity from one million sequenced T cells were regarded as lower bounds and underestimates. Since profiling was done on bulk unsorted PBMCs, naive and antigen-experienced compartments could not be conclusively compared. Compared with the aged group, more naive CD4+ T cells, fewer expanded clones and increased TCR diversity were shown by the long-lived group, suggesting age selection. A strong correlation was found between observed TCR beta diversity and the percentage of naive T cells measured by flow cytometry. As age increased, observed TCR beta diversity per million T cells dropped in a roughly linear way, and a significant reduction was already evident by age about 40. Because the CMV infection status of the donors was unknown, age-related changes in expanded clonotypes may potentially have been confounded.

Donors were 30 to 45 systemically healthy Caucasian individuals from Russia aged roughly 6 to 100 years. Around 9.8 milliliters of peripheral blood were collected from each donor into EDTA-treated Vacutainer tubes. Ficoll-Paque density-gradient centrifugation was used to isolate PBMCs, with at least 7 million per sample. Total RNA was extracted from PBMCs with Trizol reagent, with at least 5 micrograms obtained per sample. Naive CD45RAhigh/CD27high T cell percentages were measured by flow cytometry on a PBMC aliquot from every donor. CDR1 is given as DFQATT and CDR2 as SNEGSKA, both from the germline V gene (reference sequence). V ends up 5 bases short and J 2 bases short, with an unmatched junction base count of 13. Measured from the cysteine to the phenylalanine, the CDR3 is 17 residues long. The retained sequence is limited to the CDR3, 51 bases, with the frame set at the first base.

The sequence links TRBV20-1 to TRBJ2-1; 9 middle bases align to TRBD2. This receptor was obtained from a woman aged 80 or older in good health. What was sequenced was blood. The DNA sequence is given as TGCAGTGCTCTCGGGACTAGCCGGAATAGGGCCTACAATGAGCAGTTCTTC. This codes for CSALGTSRNRAYNEQFF.